Listed below are T cell receptor beta chains from one sample, sequenced in a study of identical twins. TCRdb redid the calling of the 5' RACE reads with MiXCR, one entry per CDR3 protein. Of under 300,000 distinct CDR3 sequences in the sample, about 13% were seen once. The same data also contributed to another study, on yellow fever vaccine responses in identical twins.

Source material: memory (CD45RO+) T cells sorted from blood. All receptors come from a woman aged 18 to 35 in good health. Both conserved end residues are part of each CDR3. D genes are given only for firm matches. For some rows the clone size is stated as once, few or many, or as a class when expanded; others skip it.

d_call clone_size j_call v_call cdr3_aa cdr3_nt
- many TRBJ1-1 TRBV7-8 CASSLLWGTEAFF TGTGCCAGCAGCTTATTATGGGGCACTGAAGCTTTCTTT
- many TRBJ1-4 TRBV7-2 CASSLQGRANEKLFF TGTGCCAGCAGCTTACAGGGGAGAGCTAATGAAAAACTGTTTTTT
- - TRBJ2-1 TRBV7-2 CASSLGAGTAYNEQFF TGTGCCAGCAGCTTGGGTGCCGGGACTGCCTACAATGAGCAGTTCTTC
TRBD1 few TRBJ1-4 TRBV12-3/TRBV12-4 CASSRTGANREKLFF TGTGCCAGCAGTCGGACAGGGGCCAACCGGGAAAAACTGTTTTTT
TRBD2 few TRBJ2-1 TRBV5-5 CASSQGLAGEQFF TGTGCCAGCAGTCAAGGACTAGCGGGTGAGCAGTTCTTC
- - TRBJ2-2 TRBV20-1 CSVGTPNTGELFF TGCAGTGTGGGGACACCGAACACCGGGGAGCTGTTTTTT
- - TRBJ1-5 TRBV29-1 CSVVFGGHLNQPQHF TGCAGCGTTGTTTTTGGGGGACACCTCAATCAGCCCCAGCATTTT
TRBD1 few TRBJ2-1 TRBV29-1 CSVGTGSSYNEQFF TGCAGCGTGGGGACAGGTAGCTCCTACAATGAGCAGTTCTTC
- many TRBJ2-1 TRBV4-2 CASSQDGRNEQFF TGTGCCAGCAGCCAAGATGGTAGGAATGAGCAGTTCTTC
TRBD2 many TRBJ2-1 TRBV7-9 CASSLDPRGDEQFF TGTGCCAGCAGCTTGGACCCCCGGGGGGATGAGCAGTTCTTC
- few TRBJ2-2 TRBV7-2 CASSLRPNTGELFF TGTGCCAGCAGCTTGAGACCGAACACCGGGGAGCTGTTTTTT
TRBD2 few TRBJ2-1 TRBV20-1 CSARISGPYNEQFF TGCAGTGCTAGGATTAGCGGGCCCTACAATGAGCAGTTCTTC
- - TRBJ2-1 TRBV7-2 CASSLAWSSYNEQFF TGTGCCAGCAGCTTAGCATGGAGCTCCTACAATGAGCAGTTCTTC
- - TRBJ2-3 TRBV12-3/TRBV12-4 CASSFLGGETDTQYF TGTGCCAGCAGTTTTTTAGGGGGAGAGACAGATACGCAGTATTTT
- - TRBJ2-7 TRBV10-3 CVISQGGGYEQYF TGTGTCATCAGCCAAGGTGGGGGCTACGAGCAGTACTTC
TRBD2 few TRBJ2-3 TRBV14 CASSQFQGLAGTDTQYF TGTGCCAGCAGCCAGTTCCAGGGACTAGCGGGAACAGATACGCAGTATTTT
TRBD2 few TRBJ2-1 TRBV20-1 CSAPHAGLAGGRSEQFF TGCAGTGCTCCGCACGCCGGACTAGCGGGAGGGCGTTCTGAGCAGTTCTTC
- few TRBJ2-6 TRBV6-5 CASSYSGAWANVLTF TGTGCCAGCAGTTACTCCGGGGCTTGGGCCAACGTCCTGACTTTC
- - TRBJ2-7 TRBV29-1 CSVDGGGYEQYF TGCAGCGTTGATGGAGGGGGCTACGAGCAGTACTTC
- - TRBJ2-1 TRBV2 CASRASGGRTNNEQFF TGTGCCAGCAGGGCCTCGGGGGGCCGAACTAACAATGAGCAGTTCTTC
- - TRBJ1-5 TRBV2 CASSGGSRQPQHF TGTGCCAGCAGTGGGGGTTCAAGACAGCCCCAGCATTTT
- many TRBJ2-7 TRBV28 CASSFGGRVHEQYF TGTGCCAGCAGTTTCGGCGGAAGGGTGCACGAGCAGTACTTC
TRBD1 - TRBJ2-7 TRBV15 CATSRRDREYEQYF TGTGCCACCAGCAGGCGAGACAGGGAATACGAGCAGTACTTC
TRBD1 - TRBJ2-6 TRBV27 CATMKGTGGSDGANVLTF TGTGCCACCATGAAAGGGACAGGGGGCTCGGATGGGGCCAACGTCCTGACTTTC
- many TRBJ2-1 TRBV20-1 CSGIRDYEQFF TGCAGTGGAATCAGGGACTATGAGCAGTTCTTC
TRBD2 - TRBJ2-1 TRBV5-8 CASSPDLTSRNNEQFF TGTGCCAGCAGCCCGGACCTGACTAGCAGAAACAATGAGCAGTTCTTC
- - TRBJ2-7 TRBV21-1 CASRGWGTYEQYF TGTGCCAGCAGGGGTTGGGGAACCTACGAGCAGTACTTC
- once TRBJ2-6 TRBV6-5 CASSYQGASSGANVLTF TGTGCCAGCAGTTACCAAGGAGCCAGCTCTGGGGCCAACGTCCTGACTTTC
TRBD2 few TRBJ2-3 TRBV12-3/TRBV12-4 CASSLGGGGDTQYF TGTGCCAGCAGTTTAGGCGGGGGAGGAGATACGCAGTATTTT
TRBD1 - TRBJ2-3 TRBV3-1 CASSQDRGRDLSTDTQYF TGTGCCAGCAGCCAGGACAGGGGGCGAGATCTAAGCACAGATACGCAGTATTTT
TRBD2 - TRBJ2-2 TRBV10-3 CAISSGTGGELFF TGTGCCATCAGTAGCGGGACCGGCGGGGAGCTGTTTTTT
TRBD2 - TRBJ2-2 TRBV28 CASSFLGGSNTGELFF TGTGCCAGCAGTTTTTTGGGGGGGTCTAACACCGGGGAGCTGTTTTTT
TRBD2 - TRBJ2-1 TRBV18 CASSPLAGGPYNEQFF TGTGCCAGCTCACCTTTAGCGGGAGGGCCCTACAATGAGCAGTTCTTC
TRBD2 many TRBJ2-5 TRBV6-1 CASSLAGVRETQYF TGTGCCAGCAGCCTAGCGGGAGTACGAGAGACCCAGTACTTC
TRBD2 few TRBJ2-7 TRBV9 CASSTLAGGPGEQYF TGTGCCAGCAGCACACTAGCGGGAGGGCCGGGGGAGCAGTACTTC
- few TRBJ2-5 TRBV20-1 CSAAMGTIRETQYF TGCAGTGCCGCGATGGGGACAATTAGAGAGACCCAGTACTTC
TRBD2 many TRBJ2-2 TRBV29-1 CSTSLTSGDTGELFF TGCAGCACATCTCTGACTAGCGGGGACACCGGGGAGCTGTTTTTT
- - TRBJ2-1 TRBV12-3/TRBV12-4 CASSFDFGYNEQFF TGTGCCAGCAGTTTCGACTTCGGATACAATGAGCAGTTCTTC
- - TRBJ1-4 TRBV5-5 CASSSWRNPGTTNEKLFF TGTGCCAGCAGCTCTTGGCGAAACCCAGGGACAACTAATGAAAAACTGTTTTTT
- - TRBJ2-5 TRBV9 CASSVDSGFGLRETQYF TGTGCCAGCAGCGTAGATTCGGGGTTTGGCCTCAGAGAGACCCAGTACTTC
TRBD2 few TRBJ2-5 TRBV28 CASRQLLVGGVFETQYF TGTGCCAGCAGACAGCTCCTTGTTGGGGGGGTCTTCGAGACCCAGTACTTC
- - TRBJ2-5 TRBV5-1 CASSSSGTSQETQYF TGCGCCAGCAGCTCGTCAGGGACATCCCAAGAGACCCAGTACTTC
- many TRBJ2-7 TRBV5-1 CASTELARQIGEQYF TGCGCCAGCACGGAACTAGCCAGGCAAATCGGGGAGCAGTACTTC
- many TRBJ2-7 TRBV7-9 CASSLAVPLEQYF TGTGCCAGCAGCTTAGCGGTTCCCCTCGAGCAGTACTTC
- once TRBJ2-7 TRBV28 CASGEVQRSYEQYF TGTGCCAGCGGAGAAGTACAGAGATCCTACGAGCAGTACTTC
- few TRBJ1-1 TRBV7-9 CASSLAVGQSNTEAFF TGTGCCAGCAGCTTAGCGGTCGGCCAGTCCAACACTGAAGCTTTCTTT
TRBD2 - TRBJ2-2 TRBV20-1 CSARDRASGDTGELFF TGCAGTGCTAGAGATAGGGCTAGCGGGGACACCGGGGAGCTGTTTTTT
TRBD2 few TRBJ2-5 TRBV7-2 CASSLLAGGGETQYF TGTGCCAGCAGCTTACTAGCGGGAGGCGGAGAGACCCAGTACTTC
- once TRBJ2-1 TRBV7-9 CASSRNPRQIYEQFF TGTGCCAGCAGCCGTAACCCGCGACAGATCTATGAGCAGTTCTTC
- - TRBJ2-7 TRBV15 CATSRDPEGFSYEQYF TGTGCCACCAGCAGAGATCCGGAGGGGTTCTCCTACGAGCAGTACTTC
- many TRBJ1-1 TRBV6-2/TRBV6-3 CASTSDSEAFF TGTGCCAGCACGTCCGACTCTGAAGCTTTCTTT
TRBD2 - TRBJ2-1 TRBV30 CAWTRASGRNEQFF TGTGCCTGGACGAGGGCTAGCGGCCGCAATGAGCAGTTCTTC
- - TRBJ2-5 TRBV7-8 CASTNGQGETQYF TGTGCCAGCACCAATGGGCAGGGGGAGACCCAGTACTTC
TRBD1 many TRBJ2-7 TRBV4-1 CASSLDRVYEQYF TGCGCCAGCAGCCTCGACAGGGTTTACGAGCAGTACTTC
- many TRBJ1-1 TRBV3-1 CASSTVGGTEAFF TGTGCCAGCAGCACGGTGGGGGGGACTGAAGCTTTCTTT